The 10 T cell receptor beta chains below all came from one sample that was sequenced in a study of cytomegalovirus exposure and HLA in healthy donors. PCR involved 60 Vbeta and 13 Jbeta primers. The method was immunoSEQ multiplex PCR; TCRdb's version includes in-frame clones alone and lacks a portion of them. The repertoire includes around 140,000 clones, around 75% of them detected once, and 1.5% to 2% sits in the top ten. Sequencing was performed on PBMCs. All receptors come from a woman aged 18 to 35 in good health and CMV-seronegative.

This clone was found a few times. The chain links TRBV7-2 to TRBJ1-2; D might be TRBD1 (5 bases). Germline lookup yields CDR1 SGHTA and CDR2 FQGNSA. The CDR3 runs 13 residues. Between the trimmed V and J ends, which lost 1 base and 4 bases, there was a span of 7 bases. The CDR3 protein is CASSLEGLYGYTF. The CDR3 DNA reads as TGTGCCAGCAGCTTAGAGGGGCTCTATGGCTACACCTTC.

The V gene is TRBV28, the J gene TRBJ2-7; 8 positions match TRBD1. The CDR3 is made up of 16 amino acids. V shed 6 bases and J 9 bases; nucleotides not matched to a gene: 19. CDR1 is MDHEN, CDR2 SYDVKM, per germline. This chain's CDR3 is CASRGLNRDRSRGQYF. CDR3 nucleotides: TGTGCCAGCAGGGGACTGAATCGGGACAGGTCTCGGGGGCAGTACTTC.

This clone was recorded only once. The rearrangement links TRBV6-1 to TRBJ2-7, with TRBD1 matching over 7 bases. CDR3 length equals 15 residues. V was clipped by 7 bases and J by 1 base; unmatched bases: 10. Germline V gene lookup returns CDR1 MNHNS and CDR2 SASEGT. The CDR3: CASTRMGDSSYEQYV. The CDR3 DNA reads TGTGCCAGCACCAGAATGGGGGACAGTTCCTACGAGCAGTACGTC.

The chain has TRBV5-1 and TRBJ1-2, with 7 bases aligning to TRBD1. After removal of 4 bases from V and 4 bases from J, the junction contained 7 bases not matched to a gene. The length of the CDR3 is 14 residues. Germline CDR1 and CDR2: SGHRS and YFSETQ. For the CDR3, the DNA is TGCGCCAGCAGCCTCCGGGACAGTCCCTATGGCTACACCTTC. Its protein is CASSLRDSPYGYTF.

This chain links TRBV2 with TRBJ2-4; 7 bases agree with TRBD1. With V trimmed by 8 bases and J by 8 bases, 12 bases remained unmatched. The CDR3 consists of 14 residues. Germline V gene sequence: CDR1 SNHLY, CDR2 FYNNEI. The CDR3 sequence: CASALRPQGHIQYF. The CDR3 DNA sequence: TGTGCCAGCGCACTTAGGCCACAGGGGCACATTCAGTACTTC.

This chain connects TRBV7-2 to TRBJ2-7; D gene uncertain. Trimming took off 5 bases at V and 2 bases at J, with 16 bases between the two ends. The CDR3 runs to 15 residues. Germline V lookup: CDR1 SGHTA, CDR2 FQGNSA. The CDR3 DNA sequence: TGTGCCAGCAGCCCGCCGACACGAGAAGCCTACGAGCAGTACTTC. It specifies CASSPPTREAYEQYF.

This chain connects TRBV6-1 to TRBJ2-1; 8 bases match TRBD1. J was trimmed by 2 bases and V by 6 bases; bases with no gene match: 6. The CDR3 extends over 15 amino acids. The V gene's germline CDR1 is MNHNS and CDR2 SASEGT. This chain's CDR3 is CASRPAGGTYNEQFF. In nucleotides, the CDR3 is TGTGCCAGCAGGCCCGCAGGGGGCACCTACAATGAGCAGTTCTTC.

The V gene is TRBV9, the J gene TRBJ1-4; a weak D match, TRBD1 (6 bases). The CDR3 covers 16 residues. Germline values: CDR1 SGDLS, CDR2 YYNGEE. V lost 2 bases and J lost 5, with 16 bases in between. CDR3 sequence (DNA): TGTGCCAGCAGCGTCACACAGGGTGTCCCCAATGAAAAACTGTTTTTT. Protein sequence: CASSVTQGVPNEKLFF.

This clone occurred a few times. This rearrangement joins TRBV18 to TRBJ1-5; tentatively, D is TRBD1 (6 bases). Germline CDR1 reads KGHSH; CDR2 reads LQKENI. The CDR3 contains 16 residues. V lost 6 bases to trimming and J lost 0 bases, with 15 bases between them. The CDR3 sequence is CASSRDNLNSNQPQHF. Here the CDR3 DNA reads TGTGCCAGCTCCCGGGACAACCTTAATAGCAATCAGCCCCAGCATTTT.

Here the CDR3 DNA reads TGTGCCAGCAGTTTTAGTACAGAAGAGTATAATTCACCCCTCCACTTT. It encodes CASSFSTEEYNSPLHF. The V and J genes are TRBV27 and TRBJ1-6, with no clear D. The CDR3 runs 16 residues. CDR1 MNHEY and CDR2 SMNVEV come from the germline V gene (reference sequence). The ends were cut back, 3 bases at V and 4 bases at J, with 13 bases in the middle.